A selection of T cell receptor beta chains follows, all from one sample in a study of cytomegalovirus exposure and HLA in healthy donors. Sequencing was performed with immunoSEQ multiplex PCR; in TCRdb, only in-frame clones are kept and a portion is missing. The sample has over 150,000 clones, about 72% seen once; the top ten hold approximately 1.4%. The sample consisted of PBMCs. These TCRs come from a man between 60 and 70 years old in good health and CMV-seronegative. Both conserved end residues are part of each CDR3. D genes are given only for firm matches. Only part of the rows carry a size: once, few, many, or a class if the clone is expanded.

abundance,d_gene,v_gene,j_gene,CDR3aa,CDR3nt
.,TRBD2,TRBV19,TRBJ2-5,CASSVLAGAVDETQYF,TGTGCCAGTAGTGTCCTAGCGGGAGCGGTTGACGAGACCCAGTACTTC
.,TRBD1,TRBV29-1,TRBJ1-2,CSAFVTGARDYGYTF,TGCAGCGCCTTCGTGACAGGGGCTCGGGACTATGGCTACACCTTC
.,.,TRBV30,TRBJ2-6,CAWSVSLSGANVLTF,TGTGCCTGGAGTGTAAGCCTCTCTGGGGCCAACGTCCTGACTTTC
.,.,TRBV7-9,TRBJ2-6,CASTSPGWGANVLTF,TGTGCCAGCACCTCCCCCGGGTGGGGGGCCAACGTCCTGACTTTC
.,.,TRBV4-3,TRBJ1-2,CASSPSSGGGIYGYTF,TGCGCCAGCAGCCCCTCGTCCGGGGGGGGAATCTATGGCTACACCTTC
.,TRBD2,TRBV27,TRBJ2-1,CARGWVLAGPNTTYEQFF,TGTGCCAGGGGGTGGGTCCTAGCGGGCCCAAACACCACATATGAGCAGTTCTTC
.,.,TRBV19,TRBJ2-7,CASSILGGEQYF,TGTGCCAGTAGTATTTTGGGGGGCGAGCAGTACTTC
few,.,TRBV5-1,TRBJ1-4,CASSEATNEKLFF,TGCGCCAGCAGCGAGGCAACTAATGAAAAACTGTTTTTT
.,TRBD2,TRBV7-2,TRBJ2-1,CASSLGGGGAYEQFF,TGTGCCAGCAGCTTAGGTGGCGGGGGGGCCTATGAGCAGTTCTTC
.,TRBD1,TRBV19,TRBJ2-1,CASIRSGTGNEQFF,TGTGCCAGTATACGCTCCGGGACAGGAAATGAGCAGTTCTTC
.,TRBD1,TRBV4-2,TRBJ2-5,CASSQTGTGIETQYF,TGTGCCAGCAGCCAAACCGGGACAGGGATAGAGACCCAGTACTTC
.,TRBD1,TRBV4-2,TRBJ1-5,CASSQVGYGTVSNQPQHF,TGTGCCAGCAGCCAAGTCGGATATGGGACAGTTAGCAATCAGCCCCAGCATTTT
.,.,TRBV5-1,TRBJ1-1,CASSLDVTMNTEAFF,TGCGCCAGCAGCTTGGATGTCACAATGAACACTGAAGCTTTCTTT
.,.,TRBV7-9,TRBJ2-3,CASSTSGEVTDTQYF,TGTGCCAGCAGCACGAGTGGGGAGGTCACAGATACGCAGTATTTT
.,TRBD1,TRBV6-5,TRBJ1-1,CASRGQYTEAFF,TGTGCCAGCAGGGGACAGTACACTGAAGCTTTCTTT
.,.,TRBV5-1,TRBJ1-6,CASSLGLSYNSPLHF,TGCGCCAGCAGCTTGGGACTTAGTTATAATTCACCCCTCCACTTT
.,.,TRBV6-1,TRBJ2-1,CASSEQGLRDEQFF,TGTGCCAGCAGTGAACAGGGTTTAAGGGATGAGCAGTTCTTC
.,.,TRBV11-2,TRBJ1-1,CASSPTPSRVNTEAFF,TGTGCCAGCAGCCCCACTCCCAGCCGGGTGAACACTGAAGCTTTCTTT
.,TRBD1,TRBV18,TRBJ1-1,CASSRRQGVGNTEAFF,TGTGCCAGCTCACGCAGACAGGGAGTGGGGAACACTGAAGCTTTCTTT
.,TRBD1,TRBV15,TRBJ1-2,CATSTGGRGYTF,TGTGCCACCAGCACAGGGGGACGGGGCTACACCTTC
.,.,TRBV7-2,TRBJ2-7,CASSPLYEQYF,TGTGCCAGCAGCCCTCTCTACGAGCAGTACTTC
.,.,TRBV27,TRBJ2-5,CASRSVTQETQYF,TGTGCCAGCAGGAGTGTGACTCAAGAGACCCAGTACTTC
.,TRBD1,TRBV4-1,TRBJ2-7,CASSRQGESYEQYF,TGCGCCAGCAGCCGACAGGGGGAAAGCTACGAGCAGTACTTC
.,TRBD2,TRBV6-5,TRBJ2-2,CASKIAGAPTGELFF,TGTGCCAGCAAGATAGCGGGGGCACCCACCGGGGAGCTGTTTTTT
few,TRBD1,TRBV7-2,TRBJ1-5,CASSLAGGSYQPQHF,TGTGCCAGCAGCTTAGCAGGGGGCTCTTATCAGCCCCAGCATTTT